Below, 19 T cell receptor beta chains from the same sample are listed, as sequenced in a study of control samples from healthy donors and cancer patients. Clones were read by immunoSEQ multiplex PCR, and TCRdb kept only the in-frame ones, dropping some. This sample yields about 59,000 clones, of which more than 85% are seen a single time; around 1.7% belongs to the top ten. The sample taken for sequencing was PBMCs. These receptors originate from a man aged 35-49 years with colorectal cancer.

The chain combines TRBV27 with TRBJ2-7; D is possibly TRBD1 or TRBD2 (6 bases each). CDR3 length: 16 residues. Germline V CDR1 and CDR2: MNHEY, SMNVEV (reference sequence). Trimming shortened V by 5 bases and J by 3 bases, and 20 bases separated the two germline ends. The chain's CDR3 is CASSTSLWGAGYEQYF. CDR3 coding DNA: TGTGCCAGCAGTACCTCCCTGTGGGGGGCTGGCTACGAGCAGTACTTC.

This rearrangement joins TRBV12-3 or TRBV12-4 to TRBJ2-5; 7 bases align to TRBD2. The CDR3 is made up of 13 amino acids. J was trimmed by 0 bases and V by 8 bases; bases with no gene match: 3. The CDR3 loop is CASGGLYQETQYF. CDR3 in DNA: TGTGCCAGCGGGGGACTATACCAAGAGACCCAGTACTTC.

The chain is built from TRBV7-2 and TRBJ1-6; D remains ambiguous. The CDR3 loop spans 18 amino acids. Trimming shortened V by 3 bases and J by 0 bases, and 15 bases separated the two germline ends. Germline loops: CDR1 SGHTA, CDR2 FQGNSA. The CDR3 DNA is TGTGCCAGCAGCTTTGTATCTCCGGGAAGCTCCTATAATTCACCCCTCCACTTT. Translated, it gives CASSFVSPGSSYNSPLHF. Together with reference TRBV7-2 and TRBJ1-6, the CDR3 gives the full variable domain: GAGVSQSPSNKVTEKGKDVELRCDPISGHTALYWYRQSLGQGLEFLIYFQGNSAPDKSGLPSDRFSAERTGGSVSTLTIQRTQQEDSAVYLCASSFVSPGSSYNSPLHFGNGTRLTVT.

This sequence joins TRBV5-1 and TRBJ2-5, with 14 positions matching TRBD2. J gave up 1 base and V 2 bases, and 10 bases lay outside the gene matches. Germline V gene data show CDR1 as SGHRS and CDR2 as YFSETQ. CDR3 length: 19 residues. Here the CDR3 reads CASSLLGLAGGSFQETQYF. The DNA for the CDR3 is TGCGCCAGCAGCTTACTAGGACTAGCGGGGGGCTCTTTCCAAGAGACCCAGTACTTC.

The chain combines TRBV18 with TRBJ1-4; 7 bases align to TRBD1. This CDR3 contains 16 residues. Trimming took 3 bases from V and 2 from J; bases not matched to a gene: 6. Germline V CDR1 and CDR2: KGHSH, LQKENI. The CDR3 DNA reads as TGTGCCAGCTCACCTCAGCCGGGACAGACTAATGAAAAACTGTTTTTT. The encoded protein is CASSPQPGQTNEKLFF.

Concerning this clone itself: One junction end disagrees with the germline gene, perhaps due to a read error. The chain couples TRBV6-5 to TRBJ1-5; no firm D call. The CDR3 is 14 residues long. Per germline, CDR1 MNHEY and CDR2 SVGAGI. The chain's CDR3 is CTSVPELSNQPQHF. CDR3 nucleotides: TGTACCAGCGTCCCGGAACTTAGCAATCAGCCCCAGCATTTT.

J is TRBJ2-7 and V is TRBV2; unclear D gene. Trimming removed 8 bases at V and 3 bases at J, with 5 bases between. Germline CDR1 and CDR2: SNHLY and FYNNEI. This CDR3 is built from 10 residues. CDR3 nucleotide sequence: TGTGCCAGCGGCAACTACGAGCAGTACTTC. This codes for CASGNYEQYF.

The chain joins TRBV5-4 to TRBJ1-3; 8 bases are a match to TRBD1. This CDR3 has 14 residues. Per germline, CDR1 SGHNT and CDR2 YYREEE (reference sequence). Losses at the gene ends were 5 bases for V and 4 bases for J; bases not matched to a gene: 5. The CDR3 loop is CASRDRDRGNTIYF. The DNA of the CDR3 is TGTGCCAGCAGGGACCGGGACAGGGGAAACACCATATATTTT.

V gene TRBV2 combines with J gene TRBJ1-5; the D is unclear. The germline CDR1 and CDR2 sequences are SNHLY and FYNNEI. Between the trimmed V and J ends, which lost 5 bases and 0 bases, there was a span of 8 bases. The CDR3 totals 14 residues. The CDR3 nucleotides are TGTGCCAGCAGTCTAGGGTTTAGCAATCAGCCCCAGCATTTT. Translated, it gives CASSLGFSNQPQHF.

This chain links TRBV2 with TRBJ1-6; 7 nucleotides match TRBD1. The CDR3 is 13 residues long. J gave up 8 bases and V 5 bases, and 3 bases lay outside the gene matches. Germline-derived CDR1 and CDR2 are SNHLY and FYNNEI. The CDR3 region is CASSRTGDSPLHF. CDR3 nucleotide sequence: TGTGCCAGCAGTAGAACAGGGGATTCACCCCTCCACTTT.

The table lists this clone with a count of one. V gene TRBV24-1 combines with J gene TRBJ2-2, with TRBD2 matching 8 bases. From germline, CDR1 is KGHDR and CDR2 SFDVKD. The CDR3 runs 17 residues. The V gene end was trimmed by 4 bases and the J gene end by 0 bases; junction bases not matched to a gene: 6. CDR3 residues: CATSERAGRANTGELFF. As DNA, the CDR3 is TGTGCCACCAGTGAGCGGGCCGGGAGGGCGAACACCGGGGAGCTGTTTTTT.

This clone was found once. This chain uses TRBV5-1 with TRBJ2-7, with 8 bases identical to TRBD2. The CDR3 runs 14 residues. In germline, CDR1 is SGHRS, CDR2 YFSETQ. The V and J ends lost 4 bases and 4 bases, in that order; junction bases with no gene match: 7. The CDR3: CASSAGTSLYEQYF. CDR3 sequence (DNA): TGCGCCAGCAGCGCCGGGACTAGTCTTTACGAGCAGTACTTC.

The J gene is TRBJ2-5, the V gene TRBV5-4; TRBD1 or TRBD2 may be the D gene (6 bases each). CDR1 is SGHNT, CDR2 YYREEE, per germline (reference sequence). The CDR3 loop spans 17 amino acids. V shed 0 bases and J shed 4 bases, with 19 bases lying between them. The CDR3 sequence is CASSLDGGAGGRETQYF. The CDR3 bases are TGTGCCAGCAGCTTGGACGGGGGCGCAGGTGGACGAGAGACCCAGTACTTC.

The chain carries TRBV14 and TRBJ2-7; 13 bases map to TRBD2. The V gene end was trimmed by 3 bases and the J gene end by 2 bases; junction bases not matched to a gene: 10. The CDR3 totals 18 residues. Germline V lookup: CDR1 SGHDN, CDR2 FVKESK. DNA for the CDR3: TGTGCCAGCAGCCACCGCCCGTTACTAGCGGGGGGGCCCTACGAGCAGTACTTC. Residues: CASSHRPLLAGGPYEQYF. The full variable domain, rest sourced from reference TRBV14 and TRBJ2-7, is EAGVTQFPSHSVIEKGQTVTLRCDPISGHDNLYWYRRVMGKEIKFLLHFVKESKQDESGMPNNRFLAERTGGTYSTLKVQPAELEDSGVYFCASSHRPLLAGGPYEQYFGPGTRLTVT.

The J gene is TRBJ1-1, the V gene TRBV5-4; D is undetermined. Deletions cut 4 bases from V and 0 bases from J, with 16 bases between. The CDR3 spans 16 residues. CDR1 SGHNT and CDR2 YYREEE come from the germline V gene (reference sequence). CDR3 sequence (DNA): TGTGCCAGCAGCCTAGGACTTGCCGAGTTGAACACTGAAGCTTTCTTT. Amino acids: CASSLGLAELNTEAFF.

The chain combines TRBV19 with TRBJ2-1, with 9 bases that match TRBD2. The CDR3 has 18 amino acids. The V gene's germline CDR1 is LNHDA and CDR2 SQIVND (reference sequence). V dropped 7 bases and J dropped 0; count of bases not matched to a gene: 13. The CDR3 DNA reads TGTGCCAGTAACCGAGGCGGGGGGGATTTTAGCTCCTACAATGAGCAGTTCTTC. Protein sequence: CASNRGGGDFSSYNEQFF.

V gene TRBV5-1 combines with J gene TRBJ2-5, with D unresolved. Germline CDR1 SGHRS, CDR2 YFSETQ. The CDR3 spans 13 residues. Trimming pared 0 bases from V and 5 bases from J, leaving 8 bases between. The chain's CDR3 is CASSLAGSETQYF. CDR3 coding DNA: TGCGCCAGCAGCTTGGCGGGTAGTGAGACCCAGTACTTC.

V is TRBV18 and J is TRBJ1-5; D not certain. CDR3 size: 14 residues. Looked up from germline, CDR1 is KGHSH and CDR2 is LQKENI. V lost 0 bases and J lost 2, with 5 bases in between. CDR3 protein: CASSPPGGNQPQHF. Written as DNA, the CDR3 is TGTGCCAGCTCACCACCGGGCGGCAATCAGCCCCAGCATTTT. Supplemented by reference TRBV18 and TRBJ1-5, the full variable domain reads NAGVMQNPRHLVRRRGQEARLRCSPMKGHSHVYWYRQLPEEGLKFMVYLQKENIIDESGMPKERFSAEFPKEGPSILRIQQVVRGDSAAYFCASSPPGGNQPQHFGDGTRLSIL.

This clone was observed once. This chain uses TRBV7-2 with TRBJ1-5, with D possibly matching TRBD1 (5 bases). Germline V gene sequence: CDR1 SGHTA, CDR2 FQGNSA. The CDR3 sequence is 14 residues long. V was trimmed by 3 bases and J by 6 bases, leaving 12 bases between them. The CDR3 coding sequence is TGTGCCAGCAGCTTTACAGGCTCCTCTCAGCCCCAGCATTTT. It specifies CASSFTGSSQPQHF.